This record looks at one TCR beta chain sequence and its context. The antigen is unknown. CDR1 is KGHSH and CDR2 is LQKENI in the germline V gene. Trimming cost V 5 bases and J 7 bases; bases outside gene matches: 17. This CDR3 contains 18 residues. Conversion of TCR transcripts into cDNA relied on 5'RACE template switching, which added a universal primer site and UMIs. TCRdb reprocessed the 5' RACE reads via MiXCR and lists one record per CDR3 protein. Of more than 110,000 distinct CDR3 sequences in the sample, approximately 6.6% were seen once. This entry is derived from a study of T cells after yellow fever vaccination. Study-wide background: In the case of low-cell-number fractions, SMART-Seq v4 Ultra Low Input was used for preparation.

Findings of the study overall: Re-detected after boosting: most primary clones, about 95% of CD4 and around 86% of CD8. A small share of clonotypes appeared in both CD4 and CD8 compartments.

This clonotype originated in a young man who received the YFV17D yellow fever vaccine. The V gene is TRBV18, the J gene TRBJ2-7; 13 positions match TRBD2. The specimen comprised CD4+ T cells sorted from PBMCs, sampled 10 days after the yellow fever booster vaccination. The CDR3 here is CASSNPGLAGPSGGEQYF. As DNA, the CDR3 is TGTGCCAGCTCAAACCCGGGACTAGCGGGACCCTCGGGAGGAGAGCAGTACTTC.